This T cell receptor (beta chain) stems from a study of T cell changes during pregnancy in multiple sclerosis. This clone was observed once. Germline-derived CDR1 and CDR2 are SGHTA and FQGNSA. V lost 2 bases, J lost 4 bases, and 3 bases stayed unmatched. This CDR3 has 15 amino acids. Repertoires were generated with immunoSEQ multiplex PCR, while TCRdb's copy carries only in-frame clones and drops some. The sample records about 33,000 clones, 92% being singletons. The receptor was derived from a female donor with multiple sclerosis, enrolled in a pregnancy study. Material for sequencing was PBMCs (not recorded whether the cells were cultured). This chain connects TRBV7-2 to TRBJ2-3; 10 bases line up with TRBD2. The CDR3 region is CASSLLTSGSDTQYF. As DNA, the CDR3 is TGTGCCAGCAGCTTACTGACTAGCGGGTCAGATACGCAGTATTTT.